Each of the 6 T cell receptor beta chains below was sequenced from the same sample in a study of high-grade serous ovarian cancer treatment subgroups. Method: immunoSEQ multiplex PCR; TCRdb's copy keeps in-frame clones and lacks some. Of 6,500 to 7,000 clones detected, 60% to 80% appear once; the ten largest clones hold approximately 4.8%. Tumor samples were taken before definitive surgery or chemotherapy. Sequencing was performed on tumor tissue. All receptors derive from a human donor with high-grade serous ovarian cancer.

This chain joins TRBV6-8 and TRBJ2-5; 8 bases line up with TRBD1. This CDR3 region has 16 residues. Germline V gene data show CDR1 as MNHGY and CDR2 as SAAAGT. Losses at the gene ends were 5 bases for V and 3 bases for J; bases not matched to a gene: 11. CDR3 sequence (DNA): TGTGCCAGCAGTCCCAGGACAGGGCCGAGGGAAGAGACCCAGTACTTC. Protein sequence: CASSPRTGPREETQYF.

The V gene is TRBV6-5, the J gene TRBJ2-3, with 7 nucleotides matching TRBD1. This CDR3 is built from 15 residues. V lost 6 bases, J lost 0 bases, and 6 bases stayed unmatched. Germline loops: CDR1 MNHEY, CDR2 SVGAGI. The CDR3 nucleotides are TGTGCCAGCAGGCACCGAGGGGGCAGCACAGATACGCAGTATTTT. Amino acids: CASRHRGGSTDTQYF.

V is TRBV7-8 and J is TRBJ2-7; 10 nucleotides agree with TRBD1. The CDR3 contains 15 residues. Looked up from germline, CDR1 is SGHVS and CDR2 is FQNEAQ. The J segment lost 2 bases and the V segment lost 3 bases, leaving 4 bases of the junction unmatched. CDR3 sequence (DNA): TGTGCCAGCAGCTTGAGACAGGGGGCGGCCTACGAGCAGTACTTC. Its translation is CASSLRQGAAYEQYF.

The chain links TRBV5-8 to TRBJ2-7; 9 bases line up with TRBD1. This CDR3 region has 15 residues. Per germline, CDR1 SGHTS and CDR2 YDEGEE. Germline trimming cut 4 bases from V and 4 bases from J; bases unmatched to any gene: 9. CDR3 bases: TGTGCCAGCAGCCCGACCGGGACAGGGCGTTACGAGCAGTACTTC. This encodes CASSPTGTGRYEQYF.

This clone was recorded once. This chain uses TRBV18 with TRBJ2-7; D gene ambiguous. Trimming removed 5 bases from V and 0 bases from J, with 17 bases in between. CDR3 length: 16 residues. Per the germline V gene, CDR1 is KGHSH and CDR2 is LQKENI. The CDR3 DNA reads as TGTGCCAGCTCAGTGGTTCCGCCTATTAGCTCCTACGAGCAGTACTTC. Amino acid sequence: CASSVVPPISSYEQYF.

The chain has TRBV5-4 and TRBJ2-5, with D possibly TRBD2 on 5 matching bases. Germline CDR1 is SGHNT and CDR2 is YYREEE (reference sequence). The CDR3 is made up of 15 amino acids. Deletions cut 0 bases from V and 3 bases from J, with 12 bases between. The CDR3 DNA reads as TGTGCCAGCAGCTTGGATGGACTCGTAGAAGAGACCCAGTACTTC. It encodes CASSLDGLVEETQYF.